Below, 20 T cell receptor beta chains from the same sample are listed, as sequenced in a study of cytotoxic CD8 clonotypes in ibrutinib-treated CLL. TCRdb's copy holds only in-frame clones and misses some; the assay was immunoSEQ multiplex PCR. The sample holds 130,000 or so clones; 77% are singletons and the top ten take approximately 30%. Sequencing used PBMCs, obtained after 12 months of ibrutinib treatment. The origin of the receptors is a human donor with chronic lymphocytic leukemia.

The chain has TRBV28 and TRBJ1-1; D gene uncertain. With 5 bases removed from V and 3 bases from J, the gap between germline ends came to 16 bases. Germline V gene data show CDR1 as MDHEN and CDR2 as SYDVKM. The CDR3 runs to 15 residues. The CDR3 loop is CASSVFSPRDTEAFF. CDR3 sequence (DNA): TGTGCCAGCAGTGTATTCAGTCCGCGGGACACTGAAGCTTTCTTT.

The rearrangement uses TRBV5-1 and TRBJ1-1; TRBD1 might be the D (5 bases). This CDR3 has 14 amino acids. V dropped 6 bases and J dropped 1 base, with 13 bases sitting between them. Germline V gene data show CDR1 as SGHRS and CDR2 as YFSETQ. The CDR3 bases are TGCGCCAGCACCCTGACGGGGGGGAACACTGAAGCTTTCTTT. Protein product: CASTLTGGNTEAFF. Drawing the rest from reference TRBV5-1 and TRBJ1-1, the complete variable domain is KAGVTQTPRYLIKTRGQQVTLSCSPISGHRSVSWYQQTPGQGLQFLFEYFSETQRNKGNFPGRFSGRQFSNSRSEMNVSTLELGDSALYLCASTLTGGNTEAFFGQGTRLTVV.

The chain couples TRBV5-1 to TRBJ1-2, with D perhaps TRBD1 (6 bases). Between the trimmed V and J ends, which lost 4 bases and 4 bases, there was a span of 14 bases. Germline CDR1 SGHRS, CDR2 YFSETQ. There are 14 residues in the CDR3. The CDR3 protein is CASSPDTGIYGYTF. DNA for the CDR3: TGCGCCAGCAGCCCAGATACAGGGATCTATGGCTACACCTTC. Full variable domain (rest looked up from reference TRBV5-1 and TRBJ1-2): KAGVTQTPRYLIKTRGQQVTLSCSPISGHRSVSWYQQTPGQGLQFLFEYFSETQRNKGNFPGRFSGRQFSNSRSEMNVSTLELGDSALYLCASSPDTGIYGYTFGSGTRLTVV.

This sequence joins TRBV6-4 and TRBJ2-1; D gene ambiguous. CDR3 length equals 14 residues. Germline V CDR1 and CDR2: MRHNA, SNTAGT. The V and J ends lost 2 bases and 7 bases respectively, with 12 bases between them. CDR3 sequence reads: CASSDVGFRNEQFF. The DNA of the CDR3 is TGTGCCAGCAGTGACGTGGGGTTTCGTAATGAGCAGTTCTTC.

The rearrangement uses TRBV13 and TRBJ2-5; no clear D. Trimming removed 1 base from V and 6 bases from J, with 9 bases in between. Per germline, CDR1 PRHDT and CDR2 FYEKMQ (reference sequence). This CDR3 region has 13 residues. DNA of the CDR3: TGTGCCAGCAGCTTAGCCCCTGGGAAGACCCAGTACTTC. This encodes CASSLAPGKTQYF.

The chain uses TRBV14 and TRBJ1-2; D ambiguous. The CDR3 totals 14 residues. Trimming took off 1 base at V and 1 base at J, with 7 bases between the two ends. In germline, CDR1 is SGHDN, CDR2 FVKESK. CDR3 DNA: TGTGCCAGCAGCCAAGGAGCAAGTAACTATGGCTACACCTTC. This gives the protein CASSQGASNYGYTF.

This clone has a count of ten or more. This chain connects TRBV25-1 to TRBJ1-1; 8 nucleotides align to TRBD1. The CDR3 consists of 15 residues. J lost 1 base, V lost 5 bases, and 6 bases had no gene match. Per germline, CDR1 MGHDK and CDR2 SYGVNS. The CDR3 DNA is TGTGCCAGCAGTCCCCGGCAGGGGGCGAACACTGAAGCTTTCTTT. Its translation is CASSPRQGANTEAFF.

This clone occurred many times. The rearrangement links TRBV7-9 to TRBJ1-2, with 7 bases identical to TRBD1. Trimming at V came to 9 bases and at J to 2 bases, leaving 15 bases not matched to a gene. The CDR3 length is 16 residues. Germline V gives CDR1 SEHNR, CDR2 FQNEAQ (reference sequence). Here the CDR3 DNA reads TGTGCCAGTTCAAGAAACCCCGAACAGGGGAACTATGGCTACACCTTC. Protein sequence: CASSRNPEQGNYGYTF.

The chain joins TRBV6-1 to TRBJ1-1; D call uncertain. CDR1 and CDR2 (germline): MNHNS, SASEGT. Trimming took 10 bases from V and 8 from J, leaving 11 bases between them. The CDR3 covers 10 residues. CDR3 sequence reads: CATAYREAFF. CDR3 nucleotide sequence: TGTGCCACCGCTTACCGGGAAGCTTTCTTT.

This clone was observed once. The CDR3 loop is CATRGALTDTQYF. Written as DNA, the CDR3 is TGTGCCACTCGGGGTGCGTTGACAGATACGCAGTATTTT. The V and J genes are TRBV6-5 and TRBJ2-3; D may be TRBD2 (5 bases). The V end was cut by 10 bases, the J end by 3 bases, with 14 bases between. Germline lookup yields CDR1 MNHEY and CDR2 SVGAGI. This CDR3 is built from 13 residues.

The rearrangement links TRBV6-4 to TRBJ2-1; D remains unclear. V lost 2 bases, J lost 0 bases, and 8 bases lay in between. The CDR3 totals 15 residues. Germline-derived CDR1 and CDR2 are MRHNA and SNTAGT. Here the CDR3 DNA reads TGTGCCAGCAGTGACACGGCGAGCTCCTACAATGAGCAGTTCTTC. Amino acids: CASSDTASSYNEQFF.

With respect to this clone: Given a far larger clone just one base away, this is likely a sequencing read error. This chain joins TRBV6-5 and TRBJ2-2; 7 nucleotides match TRBD2. The CDR3 length is 14 residues. Germline CDR1 MNHEY, CDR2 SVGAGI. CDR3 in amino acids: CAGSNFGGTGELFF. In nucleotides, the CDR3 is TGTGCCGGCAGTAATTTCGGGGGGACCGGGGAGCTGTTTTTT.

The chain is built from TRBV2 and TRBJ2-5; tentatively, D is TRBD2 (6 bases). The CDR3 length is 11 residues. Trimming removed 3 bases from V and 13 bases from J, with 12 bases in between. CDR1 is SNHLY, CDR2 FYNNEI, per germline. DNA for the CDR3: TGTGCCAGCAGTGACCCCGGAGGGGCGTACTTC. Encoded protein: CASSDPGGAYF.

This clone was counted a single time. The chain joins TRBV5-8 to TRBJ2-1; D is undetermined. Germline loops: CDR1 SGHTS, CDR2 YDEGEE. Trimming pared 2 bases from V and 6 bases from J, leaving 15 bases between. This CDR3 contains 15 residues. Here the CDR3 reads CASSLIVLKGNEQFF. The CDR3 coding sequence is TGTGCCAGCAGCTTAATAGTACTTAAGGGCAATGAGCAGTTCTTC.

J is TRBJ2-7 and V is TRBV10-3, with D perhaps matching TRBD1 or TRBD2 (5 bases each). V dropped 6 bases and J dropped 2 bases, with 11 bases sitting between them. Looked up from germline, CDR1 is ENHRY and CDR2 is SYGVKD. The CDR3 sequence is 13 residues long. The CDR3 DNA reads TGTGCCATCAGCGGGGCAGTCCCCTACGAGCAGTACTTC. Its translation: CAISGAVPYEQYF.

The chain carries TRBV29-1 and TRBJ1-1, with D unresolved. This CDR3 region has 11 residues. Trimming left V 3 bases short and J 7 bases short, with 9 bases between. The germline V gene has CDR1 SQVTM and CDR2 ANQGSEA. CDR3 DNA sequence: TGCAGCGTTGATCGTGGAGATGAAGCTTTCTTT. As protein: CSVDRGDEAFF.

The chain joins TRBV2 to TRBJ1-2, with 8 bases identical to TRBD1. The CDR3 covers 14 residues. Germline V CDR1 and CDR2: SNHLY, FYNNEI. V was pared by 10 bases and J by 4 bases, with 11 bases of the junction left unmatched. The CDR3 coding sequence is TGTGCCATCATGTTCGGGACAGGTACCTATGGCTACACCTTC. Translation gives CAIMFGTGTYGYTF.

The chain joins TRBV11-2 to TRBJ2-5, with D uncertain. The CDR3 spans 14 residues. CDR1 is SGHAT and CDR2 is FQNNGV in the germline V gene. The V end was cut by 1 base, the J end by 1 base, with 7 bases between. The CDR3 here is CASSLAPGQETQYF. For the CDR3, the DNA is TGTGCCAGCAGCTTAGCCCCAGGCCAAGAGACCCAGTACTTC.

The chain couples TRBV28 to TRBJ2-7; 8 nucleotides match TRBD2. Germline CDR1 and CDR2: MDHEN and SYDVKM. CDR3 length equals 15 residues. V gave up 7 bases and J gave up 2 bases; unmatched junction bases: 10. The CDR3 region is CASTIARGETYEQYF. CDR3 DNA sequence: TGTGCCAGCACCATCGCGCGGGGGGAAACCTACGAGCAGTACTTC.

This rearrangement joins TRBV7-8 to TRBJ2-3, with D perhaps matching TRBD2 (5 bases). Trimming shortened V by 1 base and J by 0 bases, and 11 bases separated the two germline ends. Germline-derived CDR1 and CDR2 are SGHVS and FQNEAQ. The CDR3 consists of 16 residues. CDR3 bases: TGTGCCAGCAGCTTAGAAAAACAGCGGAGCACAGATACGCAGTATTTT. Amino acids: CASSLEKQRSTDTQYF.